This entry is about one T cell receptor (beta chain). Primers used in a second PCR of roughly 6 to 11 cycles were a sample-barcoded 5' primer and a J-beta primer mix. MiXCR, run by TCRdb on the 5' RACE reads, gives a single entry per CDR3 protein. In the table there are 800,000 or so distinct CDR3 sequences, around 25% of which are singletons. This specimen comes from a study of blood T cells in healthy people across ages. It was roughly 10 milliliters of peripheral blood that were drawn from each donor. V was cut by 1 base and J by 5 bases, with 11 bases left in between. The CDR3 runs 14 residues. In germline, CDR1 is SGHTA, CDR2 FQGNSA. These same data were also listed under a study on T cells of mothers and their children. That report adds: The study found thymic selection shapes TCR recombination output similarly in related and unrelated pairs.

Sequenced: blood. The rearrangement uses TRBV7-2 and TRBJ2-5; D is unresolved. This TCR derives from a boy aged 5 to 17 in good health. CDR3 coding DNA: TGTGCCAGCAGCTTAGTTGGCAGTAGGGAGACCCAGTACTTC. It encodes CASSLVGSRETQYF.